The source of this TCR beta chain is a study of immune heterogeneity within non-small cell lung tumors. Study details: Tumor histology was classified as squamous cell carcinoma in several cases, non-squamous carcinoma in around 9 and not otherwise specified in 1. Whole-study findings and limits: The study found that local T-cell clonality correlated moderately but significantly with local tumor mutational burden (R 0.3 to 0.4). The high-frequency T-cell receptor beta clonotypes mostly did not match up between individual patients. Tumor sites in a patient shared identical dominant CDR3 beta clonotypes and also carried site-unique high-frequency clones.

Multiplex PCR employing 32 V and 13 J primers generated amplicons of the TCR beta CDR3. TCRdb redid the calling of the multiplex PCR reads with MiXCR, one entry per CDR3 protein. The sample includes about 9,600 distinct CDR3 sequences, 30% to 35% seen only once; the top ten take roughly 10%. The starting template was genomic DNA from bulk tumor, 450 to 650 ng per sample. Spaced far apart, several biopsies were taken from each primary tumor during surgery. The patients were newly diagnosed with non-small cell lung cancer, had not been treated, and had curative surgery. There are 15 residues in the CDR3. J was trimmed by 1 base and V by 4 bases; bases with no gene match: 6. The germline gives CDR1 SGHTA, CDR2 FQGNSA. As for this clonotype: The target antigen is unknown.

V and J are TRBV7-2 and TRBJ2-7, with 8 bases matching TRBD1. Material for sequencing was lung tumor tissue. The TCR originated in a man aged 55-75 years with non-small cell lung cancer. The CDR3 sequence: CASSSETGDSYEQYF. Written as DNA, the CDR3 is TGTGCCAGCAGCTCCGAGACAGGGGATTCCTACGAGCAGTACTTC.